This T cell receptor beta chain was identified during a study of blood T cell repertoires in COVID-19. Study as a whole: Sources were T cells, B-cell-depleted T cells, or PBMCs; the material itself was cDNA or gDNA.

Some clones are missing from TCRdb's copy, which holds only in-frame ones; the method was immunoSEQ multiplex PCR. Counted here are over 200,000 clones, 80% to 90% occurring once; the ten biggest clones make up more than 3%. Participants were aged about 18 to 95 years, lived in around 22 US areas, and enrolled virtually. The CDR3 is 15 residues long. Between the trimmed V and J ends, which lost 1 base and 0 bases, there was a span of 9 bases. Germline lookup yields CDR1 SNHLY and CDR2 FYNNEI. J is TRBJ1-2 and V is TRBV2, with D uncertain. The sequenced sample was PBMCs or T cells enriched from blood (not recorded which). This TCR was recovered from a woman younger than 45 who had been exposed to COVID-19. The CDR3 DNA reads TGTGCCAGCAGTGAAGAAACCACTGCTAACTATGGCTACACCTTC. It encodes CASSEETTANYGYTF. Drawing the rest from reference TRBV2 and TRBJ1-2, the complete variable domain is EPEVTQTPSHQVTQMGQEVILRCVPISNHLYFYWYRQILGQKVEFLVSFYNNEISEKSEIFDDQFSVERPDGSNFTLKIRSTKLEDSAMYFCASSEETTANYGYTFGSGTRLTVV.